The 2 T cell receptor beta chains below come from one sample, sequenced in a study of shared clonotypes between healthy human individuals. Sequencing used immunoSEQ multiplex PCR; TCRdb keeps in-frame clones, though not all of them. The repertoire includes 300,000 to 400,000 clones, about 73% of them detected once, and less than 11% sits in the top ten. Sequenced input: memory CD4+ T cells sorted from blood. Regarding subset: CD45RA-negative fraction. These receptors were collected from a man aged 30 to 45 in good health.

This clone was found many times. The V call is TRBV5-1, the J call TRBJ2-1; 12 bases align to TRBD2. Germline CDR1 and CDR2: SGHRS and YFSETQ. The CDR3 runs to 16 residues. V dropped 0 bases and J dropped 7; count of bases not matched to a gene: 5. CDR3 nucleotide sequence: TGCGCCAGCAGCTTGGAACTAGCGGGAGGTTGGAATGAGCAGTTCTTC. Translated, it gives CASSLELAGGWNEQFF.

This clone was seen more than once but under ten times. This chain links TRBV5-1 with TRBJ1-3; the D is unclear. Per the germline V gene, CDR1 is SGHRS and CDR2 is YFSETQ. The length of the CDR3 is 14 residues. The V end was cut by 0 bases, the J end by 4 bases, with 8 bases between. CDR3 residues: CASSLGPTGNTIYF. DNA for the CDR3: TGCGCCAGCAGCTTGGGACCTACCGGAAACACCATATATTTT.